This is a list of T cell receptor beta chains from one sample in a study of blood T cell repertoires in COVID-19. Data came from immunoSEQ multiplex PCR; TCRdb stores just in-frame clones and leaves some out. The table records 65,000 or so clones, 90% of them present only once. Material for sequencing was peripheral blood. These TCRs come from a man between 60 and 70 years old with acute or convalescent COVID-19. Both conserved end residues are part of each CDR3. The D gene is left open where the match is weak. Size tells how often a clone was seen (once, few, many) or the class of an expanded clone, and some rows leave it out.

d_gene	j_gene	abundance	v_gene	CDR3nt	CDR3aa
NA	TRBJ1-1	NA	TRBV2	TGTGCCAGCAGTGATGGTCGGGGGAACACTGAAGCTTTCTTT	CASSDGRGNTEAFF
NA	TRBJ1-1	NA	TRBV5-4	TGTGCCAGCAGCGCCCAGAGGGTACGGAACACTGAAGCTTTCTTT	CASSAQRVRNTEAFF
NA	TRBJ1-3	NA	TRBV11-2	TGTGCCAGCAGCCCATTCCCGGCAGGGTTTGGAAACACCATATATTTT	CASSPFPAGFGNTIYF
NA	TRBJ2-5	NA	TRBV5-1	TGCGCCAGCAGCTTGGAGGGGTACCAAGAGACCCAGTACTTC	CASSLEGYQETQYF
NA	TRBJ1-6	NA	TRBV5-5	TGTGCCAGCAGCTTGGCGCAACTGGGGCTTACCTATAATTCACCCCTCCACTTT	CASSLAQLGLTYNSPLHF
TRBD1	TRBJ2-1	few	TRBV14	TGTGCCAGCAGCCTCGACAGGGGTCGAAACAATGAGCAGTTCTTC	CASSLDRGRNNEQFF
TRBD1	TRBJ2-6	NA	TRBV4-2	TGTGCCAGCAGCCAGGAAAGGGGGCGGGGGGCCAACGTCCTGACTTTC	CASSQERGRGANVLTF
TRBD2	TRBJ2-6	NA	TRBV4-1	TGCGCCAGCAGCTTCGGGGGGGCCTATGATGCCGGGGCCAACGTCCTGACTTTC	CASSFGGAYDAGANVLTF
NA	TRBJ2-7	once	TRBV24-1	TGTGCCACCAGTGCCCCAGGGGTAGTAGAAAACGAGCAGTACTTC	CATSAPGVVENEQYF
NA	TRBJ2-7	NA	TRBV2	TGTGCCAGCAGTGTGGCATTCGAGCAGTACTTC	CASSVAFEQYF
TRBD1	TRBJ1-3	NA	TRBV18	TGTGCCAGCTCGCGGAACCGGGACAGGGGTTACACCATATATTTT	CASSRNRDRGYTIYF
NA	TRBJ1-3	few	TRBV5-8	TGTGCCAGCAGCTTGCTAACGATCTCTGGAAACACCATATATTTT	CASSLLTISGNTIYF
TRBD2	TRBJ2-1	once	TRBV7-7	TGTGCCAGCAGCGAGAGCCCAGGGCGGGGGGGTAGCAATGAGCAGTTCTTC	CASSESPGRGGSNEQFF
NA	TRBJ1-2	once	TRBV21-1	TGTGCCAGCAGGTGGCGTCCAGGGGAGGGATGCTACACCTTC	CASRWRPGEGCYTF
NA	TRBJ2-1	NA	TRBV27	TGTGCCAGCAGGATGATACAGGGCAATGAGCAGTTCTTC	CASRMIQGNEQFF
NA	TRBJ1-2	NA	TRBV5-1	TGCGCCAGCAGCCCACAGGGAAAAAACTATGGCTACACCTTC	CASSPQGKNYGYTF
TRBD1	TRBJ1-2	NA	TRBV6-1	TGTGCCAGCAGTGAAGCATCTCGATTACAGGGGCCCGCCGCCTTC	CASSEASRLQGPAAF
NA	TRBJ1-5	NA	TRBV3-1/TRBV3-2	TGTGCCAGCAGCCAAGAGGTGGGGAGTCAGCCCCAGCATTTT	CASSQEVGSQPQHF
NA	TRBJ1-1	NA	TRBV12-5	TGTGCTACCAACGGGCCAGGGGCGTTGGGCACTGAAGCTTTCTTT	CATNGPGALGTEAFF
NA	TRBJ1-1	NA	TRBV5-1	TGCGCCAGCAGCTTGGGACAGGCCATGAACACTGAAGCTTTCTTT	CASSLGQAMNTEAFF
NA	TRBJ1-1	NA	TRBV5-6	TGTGCCAGCGAGTCAGGACTAGTGAACACTGAAGCTTTCTTT	CASESGLVNTEAFF
NA	TRBJ2-6	once	TRBV24-1	TGTGCCACCCTCGGGGCTGGGGCCAACGTCCTGACTTTC	CATLGAGANVLTF
TRBD1	TRBJ1-6	NA	TRBV30	TGTGCCTCGAGTAGGAGACAGGGGGCTAATTCACCCCTCCACTTT	CASSRRQGANSPLHF
NA	TRBJ1-3	NA	TRBV7-9	TGTGCCAGCAGCTCCCCGGGACAAGGAAACACCATATATTTT	CASSSPGQGNTIYF
NA	TRBJ1-2	NA	TRBV9	TGTGCCAGCAGCGTAGTAAGCGGGCGCGCTAACTATGGCTACACCTTC	CASSVVSGRANYGYTF
TRBD2	TRBJ2-1	NA	TRBV10-1	TGCGCCAGCAGTGAGTTTAGACTAGCGGGTGTCAATGAGCAGTTCTTC	CASSEFRLAGVNEQFF
TRBD1	TRBJ1-6	few	TRBV5-6	TGTGCCAGCAGCCGGACAGGGGCGCTGTCCTATAATTCACCCCTCCACTTT	CASSRTGALSYNSPLHF
NA	TRBJ2-7	NA	TRBV11-2	TGTGCCAGCAGCTTAGACGGCAGGGACTACGAGCAGTACTTC	CASSLDGRDYEQYF
TRBD1	TRBJ1-5	NA	TRBV5-1	TGCGCCAGCAGCATAGACAGGGGAGACAATCAGCCCCAGCATTTT	CASSIDRGDNQPQHF
TRBD1	TRBJ1-1	NA	TRBV5-1	TGCGCCAGCAGCATTGTGACAGGGGGCACTGAAGCTTTCTTT	CASSIVTGGTEAFF
TRBD2	TRBJ2-7	NA	TRBV7-8	TGTGCCAGCAGCCAACCTAGCGGGGGGGGCTTAACCTCCAGCTCCTACGAGCAGTACTTC	CASSQPSGGGLTSSSYEQYF
NA	TRBJ1-2	NA	TRBV10-1	TGCGCCTCCTTAATTTACCGGACTCTTACTCGAAATAACTATGGCTACACCTTC	CASLIYRTLTRNNYGYTF
NA	TRBJ2-1	NA	TRBV27	TGTGCCAGCAGTGGGGGAGGAACAGCTCGCTTCTACAATGAGCAGTTCTTC	CASSGGGTARFYNEQFF
NA	TRBJ1-2	NA	TRBV20-1	TGCAGTGCTAGTCTGGCCCCCGGGGTAGGTGGCTACACCTTC	CSASLAPGVGGYTF
NA	TRBJ2-7	NA	TRBV10-3	TGTGCCATCAGTGGGGCTTCTGGTTTCTACGAGCAGTACTTC	CAISGASGFYEQYF
NA	TRBJ1-6	NA	TRBV11-2	TGTGCCAGCAGCTTAGGCGGGGGTCGGTCACCCCTCCACTTT	CASSLGGGRSPLHF
NA	TRBJ2-2	NA	TRBV20-1	TGCAGTGCTAGTGGGGAGCCCGGGGAGCTGTTTTTT	CSASGEPGELFF
TRBD1	TRBJ2-7	once	TRBV6-5	TGTGCCAGCGGAAGAGGACAGGGTGTCTACGAGCAGTACTTC	CASGRGQGVYEQYF
TRBD1	TRBJ2-7	NA	TRBV30	TGTGCCTGGAGGGCCCGGGACAGTAGCTCCTACGAGCAGTACTTC	CAWRARDSSSYEQYF